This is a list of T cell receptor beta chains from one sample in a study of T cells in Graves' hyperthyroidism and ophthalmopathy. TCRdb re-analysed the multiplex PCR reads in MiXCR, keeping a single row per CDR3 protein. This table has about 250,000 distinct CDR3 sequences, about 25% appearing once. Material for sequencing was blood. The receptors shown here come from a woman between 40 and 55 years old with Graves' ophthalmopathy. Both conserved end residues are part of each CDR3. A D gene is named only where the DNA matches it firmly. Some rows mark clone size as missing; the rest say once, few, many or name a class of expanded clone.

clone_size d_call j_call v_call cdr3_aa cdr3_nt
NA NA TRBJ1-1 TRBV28 CASSSTGSLREAFF TGTGCCAGCAGTTCGACAGGTTCCCTCCGTGAAGCTTTCTTT
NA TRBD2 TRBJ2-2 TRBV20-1 CSAPGLAGEFTGELFF TGCAGTGCTCCGGGACTAGCGGGAGAGTTCACCGGGGAGCTGTTTTTT
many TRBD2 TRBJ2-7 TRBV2 CASSEAGLALVEQYF TGTGCCAGCAGTGAAGCGGGACTAGCCTTAGTCGAGCAGTACTTC
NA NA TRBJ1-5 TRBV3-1 CASSQGGGWPQHF TGTGCCAGCAGCCAGGGGGGTGGGTGGCCCCAGCATTTT
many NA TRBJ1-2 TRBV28 CASRGGGYYGYTF TGTGCCAGCAGGGGGGGGGGGTACTATGGCTACACCTTC
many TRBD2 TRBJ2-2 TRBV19 CASSILAGGPVGELFF TGTGCCAGTAGTATACTCGCGGGAGGGCCGGTCGGGGAGCTGTTTTTT
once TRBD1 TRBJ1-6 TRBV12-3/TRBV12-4 CASSLTGGDSPLHF TGTGCCAGCAGTCTGACAGGGGGGGATTCACCCCTCCACTTT
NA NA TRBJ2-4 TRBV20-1 CSARAALGGENIQYF TGCAGTGCTAGAGCCGCCCTGGGGGGCGAAAACATTCAGTACTTC
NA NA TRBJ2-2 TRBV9 CASSPRTQNTGELFF TGTGCCAGCAGCCCCAGGACTCAGAACACCGGGGAGCTGTTTTTT
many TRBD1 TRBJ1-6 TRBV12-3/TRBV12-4 CASSLDRGAAPLHF TGTGCCAGCAGTTTAGACAGGGGTGCGGCACCCCTCCACTTT
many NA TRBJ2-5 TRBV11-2 CASSSRGVFQETQYF TGTGCCAGCAGCTCGAGAGGGGTCTTCCAAGAGACCCAGTACTTC
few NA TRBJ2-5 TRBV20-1 CSVIPRGETQYF TGCAGTGTTATACCGAGGGGAGAGACCCAGTACTTC
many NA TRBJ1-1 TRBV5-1 CASSLESGVRTEAFF TGCGCCAGCAGCTTGGAATCAGGGGTGAGGACTGAAGCTTTCTTT
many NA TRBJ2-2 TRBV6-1 CASSQGAGLSTGELFF TGTGCCAGCAGCCAAGGGGCGGGGTTAAGCACCGGGGAGCTGTTTTTT
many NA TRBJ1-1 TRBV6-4 CATSAAPTGKLNTEAFF TGTGCCACGTCGGCCGCCCCAACGGGGAAACTGAACACTGAAGCTTTCTTT
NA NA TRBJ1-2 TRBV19 CASSVGVTYGYTF TGTGCCAGTAGTGTAGGCGTTACCTATGGCTACACCTTC
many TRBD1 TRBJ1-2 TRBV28 CASTGGVGLGYTF TGTGCCAGTACAGGGGGCGTCGGTCTGGGCTACACCTTC
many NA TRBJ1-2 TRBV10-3 CAIRAKGDYTF TGTGCCATCAGGGCAAAAGGAGACTACACCTTC
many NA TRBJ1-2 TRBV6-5 CASSYSLGQTDGYTF TGTGCCAGCAGTTACTCCCTCGGACAAACGGATGGCTACACCTTC
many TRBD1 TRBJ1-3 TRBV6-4 CASSDPRTGPGNTIYF TGTGCCAGCAGTGACCCCAGGACAGGGCCTGGAAACACCATATATTTT
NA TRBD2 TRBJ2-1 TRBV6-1 CASSAIGRRYEQFF TGTGCCAGCAGTGCTATCGGGAGGAGGTACGAGCAGTTCTTC
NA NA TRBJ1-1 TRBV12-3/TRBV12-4 CASSFSGNTEAFF TGTGCCAGCAGTTTTTCGGGGAACACTGAAGCTTTCTTT
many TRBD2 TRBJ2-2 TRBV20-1 CSAASGWNTGELFF TGCAGTGCTGCTAGCGGGTGGAACACCGGGGAGCTGTTTTTT
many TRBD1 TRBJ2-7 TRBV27 CASSLSGTDLSYEQYF TGTGCCAGCAGTTTATCCGGGACAGACCTATCCTACGAGCAGTACTTC
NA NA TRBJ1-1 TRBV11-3 CASSLGGLANTEAFF TGTGCCAGCAGCTTAGGAGGACTCGCGAACACTGAAGCTTTCTTT
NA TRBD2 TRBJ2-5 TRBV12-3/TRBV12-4 CASTLTSGSLTQYF TGTGCCAGCACATTGACTAGCGGGAGTTTGACCCAGTACTTC
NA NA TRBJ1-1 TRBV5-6 CASSLGYSGNTEAFF TGTGCCAGCAGCTTAGGATACAGCGGGAACACTGAAGCTTTCTTT
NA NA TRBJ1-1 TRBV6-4 CASSDRWGSTEAFF TGTGCCAGCAGTGATCGTTGGGGGAGCACTGAAGCTTTCTTT
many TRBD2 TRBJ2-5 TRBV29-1 CSVETTGLEREDPQETQYF TGCAGCGTTGAAACCACGGGACTAGAGAGAGAGGACCCTCAAGAGACCCAGTACTTC
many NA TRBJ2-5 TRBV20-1 CSARAGGAETQYF TGCAGTGCTAGAGCGGGTGGGGCGGAGACCCAGTACTTC